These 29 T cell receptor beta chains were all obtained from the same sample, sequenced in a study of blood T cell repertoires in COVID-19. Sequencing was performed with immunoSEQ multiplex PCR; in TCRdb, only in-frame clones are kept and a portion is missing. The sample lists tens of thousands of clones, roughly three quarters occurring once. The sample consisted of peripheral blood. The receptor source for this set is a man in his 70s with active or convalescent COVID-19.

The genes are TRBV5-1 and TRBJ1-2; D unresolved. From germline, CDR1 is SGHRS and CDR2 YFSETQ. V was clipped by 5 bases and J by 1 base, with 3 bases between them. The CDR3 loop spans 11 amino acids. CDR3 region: CASSNNYGYTF. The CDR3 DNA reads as TGCGCCAGCAGTAATAACTATGGCTACACCTTC. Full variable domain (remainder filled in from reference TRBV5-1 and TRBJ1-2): KAGVTQTPRYLIKTRGQQVTLSCSPISGHRSVSWYQQTPGQGLQFLFEYFSETQRNKGNFPGRFSGRQFSNSRSEMNVSTLELGDSALYLCASSNNYGYTFGSGTRLTVV.

The CDR3 protein is CAIIKHDRGNEKLFF. The DNA of the CDR3 is TGTGCCATTATAAAACACGACAGGGGGAACGAAAAACTGTTTTTT. The chain has TRBV19 and TRBJ1-4; the match to TRBD1 covers 9 bases. With 10 bases clipped from V and 8 bases from J, the junction kept 14 bases outside the gene matches. This CDR3 has 15 residues. CDR1 is LNHDA, CDR2 SQIVND, per germline (reference sequence).

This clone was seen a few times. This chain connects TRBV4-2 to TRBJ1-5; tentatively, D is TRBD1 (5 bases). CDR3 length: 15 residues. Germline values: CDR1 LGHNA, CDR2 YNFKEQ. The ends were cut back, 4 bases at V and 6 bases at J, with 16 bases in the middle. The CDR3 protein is CASSPNRGTSQPQHF. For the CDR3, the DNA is TGTGCCAGCAGCCCCAATCGCGGGACCAGTCAGCCCCAGCATTTT.

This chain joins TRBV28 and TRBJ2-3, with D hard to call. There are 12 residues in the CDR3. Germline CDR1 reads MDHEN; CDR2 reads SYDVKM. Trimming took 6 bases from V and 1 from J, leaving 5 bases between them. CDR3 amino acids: CASRTGTDTQYF. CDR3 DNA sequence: TGTGCCAGCAGAACAGGCACAGATACGCAGTATTTT.

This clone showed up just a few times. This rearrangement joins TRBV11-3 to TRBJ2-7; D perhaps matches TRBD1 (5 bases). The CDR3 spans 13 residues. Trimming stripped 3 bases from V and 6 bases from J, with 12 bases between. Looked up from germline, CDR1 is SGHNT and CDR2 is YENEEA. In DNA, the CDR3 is TGTGCCAGCAGCTTGACCGTAGGGGCCGAGCAGTACTTC. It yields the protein CASSLTVGAEQYF.

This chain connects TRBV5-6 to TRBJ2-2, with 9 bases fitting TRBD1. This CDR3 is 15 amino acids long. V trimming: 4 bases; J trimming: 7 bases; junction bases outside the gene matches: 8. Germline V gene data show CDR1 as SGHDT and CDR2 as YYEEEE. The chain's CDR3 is CASSLVQGAGGELFF. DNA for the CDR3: TGTGCCAGCAGCCTGGTACAGGGGGCAGGCGGGGAGCTGTTTTTT. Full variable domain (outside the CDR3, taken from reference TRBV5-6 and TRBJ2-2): DAGVTQSPTHLIKTRGQQVTLRCSPKSGHDTVSWYQQALGQGPQFIFQYYEEEERQRGNFPDRFSGHQFPNYSSELNVNALLLGDSALYLCASSLVQGAGGELFFGEGSRLTVL.

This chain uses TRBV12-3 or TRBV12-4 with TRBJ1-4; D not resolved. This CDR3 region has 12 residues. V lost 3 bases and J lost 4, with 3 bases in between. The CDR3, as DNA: TGTGCCAGCAGTTTCTTTAATGAAAAACTGTTTTTT. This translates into CASSFFNEKLFF.

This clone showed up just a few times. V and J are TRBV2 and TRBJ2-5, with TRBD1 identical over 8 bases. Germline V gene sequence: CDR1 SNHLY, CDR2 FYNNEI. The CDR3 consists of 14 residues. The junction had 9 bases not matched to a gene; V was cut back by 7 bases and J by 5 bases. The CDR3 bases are TGTGCCAGCAAAGTTGACAGGGGCCGGGAGACCCAGTACTTC. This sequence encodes CASKVDRGRETQYF.

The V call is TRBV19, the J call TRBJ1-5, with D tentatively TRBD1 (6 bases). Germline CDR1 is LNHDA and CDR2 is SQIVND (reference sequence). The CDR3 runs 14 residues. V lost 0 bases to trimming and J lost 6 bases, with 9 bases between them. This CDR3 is CASSIEGGIQPQHF. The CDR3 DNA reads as TGTGCCAGTAGTATAGAAGGGGGAATTCAGCCCCAGCATTTT.

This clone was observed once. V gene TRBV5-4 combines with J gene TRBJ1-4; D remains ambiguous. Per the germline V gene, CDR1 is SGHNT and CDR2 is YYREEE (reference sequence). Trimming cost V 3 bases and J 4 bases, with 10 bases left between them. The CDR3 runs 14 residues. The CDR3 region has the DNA TGTGCCAGCAGCTCAGGCAGGAATAATGAAAAACTGTTTTTT. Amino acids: CASSSGRNNEKLFF. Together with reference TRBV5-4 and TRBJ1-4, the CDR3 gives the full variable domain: ETGVTQSPTHLIKTRGQQVTLRCSSQSGHNTVSWYQQALGQGPQFIFQYYREEENGRGNFPPRFSGLQFPNYSSELNVNALELDDSALYLCASSSGRNNEKLFFGSGTQLSVL.

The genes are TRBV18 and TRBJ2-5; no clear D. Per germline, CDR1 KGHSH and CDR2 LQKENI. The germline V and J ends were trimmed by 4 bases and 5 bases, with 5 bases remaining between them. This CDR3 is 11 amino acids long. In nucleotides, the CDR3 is TGTGCCAGCTCACTCCAGGAGACCCAGTACTTC. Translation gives CASSLQETQYF.

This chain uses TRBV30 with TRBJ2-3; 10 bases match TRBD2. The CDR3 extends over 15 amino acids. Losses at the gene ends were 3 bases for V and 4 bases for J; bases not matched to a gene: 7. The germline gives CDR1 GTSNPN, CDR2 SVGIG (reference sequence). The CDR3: CAWRSERGGPDTQYF. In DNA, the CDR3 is TGTGCCTGGAGATCGGAGCGGGGGGGGCCAGATACGCAGTATTTT.

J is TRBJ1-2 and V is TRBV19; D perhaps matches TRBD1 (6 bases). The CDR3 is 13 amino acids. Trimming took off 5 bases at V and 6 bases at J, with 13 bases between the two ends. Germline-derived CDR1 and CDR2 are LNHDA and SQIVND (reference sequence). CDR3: CASSPTGLDGYTF. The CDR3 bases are TGTGCCAGTAGTCCTACAGGGTTGGATGGCTACACCTTC.

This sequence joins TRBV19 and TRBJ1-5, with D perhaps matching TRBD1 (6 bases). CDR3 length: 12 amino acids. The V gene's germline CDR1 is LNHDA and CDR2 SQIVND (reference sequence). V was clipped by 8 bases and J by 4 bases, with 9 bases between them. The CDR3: CASAGENQPQHF. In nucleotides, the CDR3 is TGTGCCAGTGCAGGGGAGAATCAGCCCCAGCATTTT.

The CDR3 DNA is TGTGCCTGGAGGGGGACAGGGGGAGGAAATTCACCCCTCCACTTT. It codes for CAWRGTGGGNSPLHF. V usage is TRBV30 and J usage is TRBJ1-6, with TRBD1 matching 11 bases. In germline, CDR1 is GTSNPN, CDR2 SVGIG (reference sequence). With 3 bases clipped from V and 7 bases from J, the junction kept 5 bases outside the gene matches. CDR3 length: 15 residues.

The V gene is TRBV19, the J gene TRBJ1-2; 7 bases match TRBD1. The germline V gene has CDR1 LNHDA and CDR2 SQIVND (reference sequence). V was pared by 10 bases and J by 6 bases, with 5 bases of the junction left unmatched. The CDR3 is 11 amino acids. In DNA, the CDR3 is TGTGCCACCACGACAGGGAATGGCTACACCTTC. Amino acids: CATTTGNGYTF.

CDR3 protein: CASSTSSLKPGGTEAFF. The CDR3 nucleotides are TGTGCCAGCAGCACCTCCAGTCTTAAGCCGGGGGGCACTGAAGCTTTCTTT. The chain links TRBV7-9 to TRBJ1-1; possible D gene TRBD1, 5 bases. The CDR3 has 17 residues. Germline CDR1 and CDR2: SEHNR and FQNEAQ (reference sequence). V was clipped by 5 bases and J by 4 bases, with 23 bases between them.

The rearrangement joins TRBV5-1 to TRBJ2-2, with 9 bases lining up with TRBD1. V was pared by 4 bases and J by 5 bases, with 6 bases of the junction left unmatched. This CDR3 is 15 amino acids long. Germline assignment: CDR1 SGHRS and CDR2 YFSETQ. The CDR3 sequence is CASSAPGQGTGELFF. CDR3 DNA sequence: TGCGCCAGCAGCGCTCCGGGACAGGGAACCGGGGAGCTGTTTTTT.

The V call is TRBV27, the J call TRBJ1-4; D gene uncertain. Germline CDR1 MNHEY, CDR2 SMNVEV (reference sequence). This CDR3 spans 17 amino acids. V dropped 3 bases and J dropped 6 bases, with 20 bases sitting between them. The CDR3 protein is CASSFSGGGISDEKLFF. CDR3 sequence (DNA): TGTGCCAGCAGTTTTTCCGGCGGAGGCATTTCGGATGAAAAACTGTTTTTT.

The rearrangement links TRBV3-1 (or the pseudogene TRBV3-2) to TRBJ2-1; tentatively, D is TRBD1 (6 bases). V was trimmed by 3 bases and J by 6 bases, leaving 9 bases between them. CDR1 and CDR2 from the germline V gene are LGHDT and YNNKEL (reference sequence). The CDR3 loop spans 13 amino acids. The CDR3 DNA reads TGTGCCAGCAGCCAGTACAGGGTCAATGAGCAGTTCTTC. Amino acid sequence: CASSQYRVNEQFF.

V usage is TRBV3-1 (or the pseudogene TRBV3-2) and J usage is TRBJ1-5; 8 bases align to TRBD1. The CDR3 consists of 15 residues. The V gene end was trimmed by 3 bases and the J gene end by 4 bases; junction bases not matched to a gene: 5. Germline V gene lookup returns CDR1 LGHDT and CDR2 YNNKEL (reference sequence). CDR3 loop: CASSQAGGRNQPQHF. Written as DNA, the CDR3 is TGTGCCAGCAGCCAGGCAGGGGGCCGAAATCAGCCCCAGCATTTT.

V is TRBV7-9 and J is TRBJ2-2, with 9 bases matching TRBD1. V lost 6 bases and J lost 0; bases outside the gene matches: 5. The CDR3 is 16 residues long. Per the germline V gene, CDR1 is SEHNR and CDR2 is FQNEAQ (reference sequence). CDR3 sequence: CASRPQGAPNTGELFF. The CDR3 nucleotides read TGTGCCAGCAGGCCACAGGGGGCGCCGAACACCGGGGAGCTGTTTTTT.

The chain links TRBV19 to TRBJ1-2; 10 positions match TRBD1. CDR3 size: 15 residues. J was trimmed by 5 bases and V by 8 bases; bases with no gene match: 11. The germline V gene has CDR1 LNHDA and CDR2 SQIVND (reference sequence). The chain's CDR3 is CASVMVPGQGYGYTF. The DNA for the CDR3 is TGTGCCAGTGTGATGGTTCCGGGACAGGGGTATGGCTACACCTTC.

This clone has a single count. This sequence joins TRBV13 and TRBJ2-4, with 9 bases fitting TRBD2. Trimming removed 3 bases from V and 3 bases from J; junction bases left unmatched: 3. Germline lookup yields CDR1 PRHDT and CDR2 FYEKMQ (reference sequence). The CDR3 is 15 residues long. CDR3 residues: CASSFGGGVKNIQYF. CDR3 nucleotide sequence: TGTGCCAGCAGCTTCGGCGGGGGGGTCAAAAACATTCAGTACTTC.

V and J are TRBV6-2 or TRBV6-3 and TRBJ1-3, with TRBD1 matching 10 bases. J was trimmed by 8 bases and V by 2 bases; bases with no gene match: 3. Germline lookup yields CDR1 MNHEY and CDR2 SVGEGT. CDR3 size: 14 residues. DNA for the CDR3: TGTGCCAGCAGTTACCCGGGACAGGGGTACACCATATATTTT. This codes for CASSYPGQGYTIYF.

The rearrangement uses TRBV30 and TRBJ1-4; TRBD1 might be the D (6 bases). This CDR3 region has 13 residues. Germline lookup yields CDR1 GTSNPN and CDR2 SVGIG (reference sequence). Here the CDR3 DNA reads TGTGCTCGGACAGAGGGCGCGGGTGAAAAACTGTTTTTT. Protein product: CARTEGAGEKLFF.

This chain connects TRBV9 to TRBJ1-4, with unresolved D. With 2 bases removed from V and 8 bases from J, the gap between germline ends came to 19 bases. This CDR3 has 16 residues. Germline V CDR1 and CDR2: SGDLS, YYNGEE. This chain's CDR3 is CASSVDPTGRLEKLFF. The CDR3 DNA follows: TGTGCCAGCAGCGTGGACCCTACCGGGAGACTGGAAAAACTGTTTTTT.

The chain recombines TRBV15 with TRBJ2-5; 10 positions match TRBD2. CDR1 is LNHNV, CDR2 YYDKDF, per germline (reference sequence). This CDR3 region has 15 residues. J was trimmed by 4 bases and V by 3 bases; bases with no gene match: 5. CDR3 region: CATSSPLAGGETQYF. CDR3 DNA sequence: TGTGCCACCAGCAGCCCCTTAGCGGGGGGAGAGACCCAGTACTTC.

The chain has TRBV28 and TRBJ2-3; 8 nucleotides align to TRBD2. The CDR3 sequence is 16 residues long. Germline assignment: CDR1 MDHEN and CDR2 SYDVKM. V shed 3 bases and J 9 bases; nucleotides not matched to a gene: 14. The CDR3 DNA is TGTGCCAGCAGTTTCAGTCGTAGCGGGGTGGTACGGACGCAGTATTTT. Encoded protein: CASSFSRSGVVRTQYF.